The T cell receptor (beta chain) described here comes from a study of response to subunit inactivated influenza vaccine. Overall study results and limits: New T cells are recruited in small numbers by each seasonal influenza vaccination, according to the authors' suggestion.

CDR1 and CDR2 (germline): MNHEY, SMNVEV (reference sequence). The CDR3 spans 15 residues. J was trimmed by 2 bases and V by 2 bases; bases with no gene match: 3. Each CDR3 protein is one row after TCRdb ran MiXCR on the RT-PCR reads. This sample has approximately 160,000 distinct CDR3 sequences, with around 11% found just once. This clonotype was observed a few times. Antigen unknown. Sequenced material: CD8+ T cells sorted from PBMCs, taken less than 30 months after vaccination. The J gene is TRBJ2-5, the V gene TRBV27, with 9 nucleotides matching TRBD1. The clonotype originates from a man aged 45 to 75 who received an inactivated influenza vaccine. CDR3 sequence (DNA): TGTGCCAGCAGTTTAATTGGGACAGGGCAAGAGACCCAGTACTTC. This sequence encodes CASSLIGTGQETQYF.